This T cell receptor (beta chain) was profiled in a study of shared clonotypes between healthy human individuals. The donor cohort consisted entirely of Caucasian adults residing in Nashville, Tennessee. Naive CD45RA+ and memory CD45RA-negative subsets were split from CD4+ cells. V lost 5 bases to trimming and J lost 3 bases; unmatched junction nucleotides: 13. This CDR3 is 19 amino acids long. CDR1 is LNHDA and CDR2 is SQIVND in the germline V gene (reference sequence). Repertoires were generated with immunoSEQ multiplex PCR, while TCRdb's copy carries only in-frame clones and drops some. The sample has 1,500,000 or so clones, approximately 98.5% seen once.

The rearrangement uses TRBV19 and TRBJ2-2, with TRBD2 identical over 12 bases. Material for sequencing was naive CD4+ T cells sorted from blood. Subset reported: CD45RA+ positively selected. The TCR was taken from a young man in good health. The CDR3 reads CASSHRLAGEVADTGELFF. CDR3 nucleotide sequence: TGTGCCAGTAGTCACCGACTAGCGGGAGAGGTTGCGGACACCGGGGAGCTGTTTTTT. Filled out from reference TRBV19 and TRBJ2-2, the complete variable domain reads DGGITQSPKYLFRKEGQNVTLSCEQNLNHDAMYWYRQDPGQGLRLIYYSQIVNDFQKGDIAEGYSVSREKKESFPLTVTSAQKNPTAFYLCASSHRLAGEVADTGELFFGEGSRLTVL.